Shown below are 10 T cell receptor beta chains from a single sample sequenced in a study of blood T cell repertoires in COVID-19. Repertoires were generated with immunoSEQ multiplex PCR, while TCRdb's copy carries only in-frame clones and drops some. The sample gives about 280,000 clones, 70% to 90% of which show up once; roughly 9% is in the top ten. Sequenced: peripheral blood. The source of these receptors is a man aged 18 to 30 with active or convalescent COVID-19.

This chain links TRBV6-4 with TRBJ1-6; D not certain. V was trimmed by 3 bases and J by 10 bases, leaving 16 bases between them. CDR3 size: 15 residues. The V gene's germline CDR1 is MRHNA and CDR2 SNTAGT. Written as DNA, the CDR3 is TGTGCCAGCAGTGAGGAGCTTTTCGGTCGCTCACCCCTCCACTTT. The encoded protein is CASSEELFGRSPLHF.

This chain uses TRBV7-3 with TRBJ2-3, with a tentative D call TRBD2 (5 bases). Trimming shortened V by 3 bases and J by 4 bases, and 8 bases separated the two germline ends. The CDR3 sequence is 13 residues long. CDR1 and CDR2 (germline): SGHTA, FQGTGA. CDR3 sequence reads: CASSFNSADTQYF. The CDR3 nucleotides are TGTGCCAGCAGCTTTAATAGCGCAGATACGCAGTATTTT.

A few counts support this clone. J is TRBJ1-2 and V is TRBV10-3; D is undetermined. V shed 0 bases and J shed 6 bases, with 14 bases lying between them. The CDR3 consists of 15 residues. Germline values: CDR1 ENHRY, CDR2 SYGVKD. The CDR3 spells CAISESHRHGNGYTF. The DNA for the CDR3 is TGTGCCATCAGTGAGTCGCACCGACACGGGAATGGCTACACCTTC.

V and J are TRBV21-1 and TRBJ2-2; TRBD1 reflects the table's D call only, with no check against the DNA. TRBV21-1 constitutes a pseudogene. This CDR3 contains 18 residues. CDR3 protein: CASSRPNHRQGYTGELFF. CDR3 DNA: TGTGCCAGCAGCCGCCCCAATCACAGACAGGGATACACCGGGGAGCTGTTTTTT.

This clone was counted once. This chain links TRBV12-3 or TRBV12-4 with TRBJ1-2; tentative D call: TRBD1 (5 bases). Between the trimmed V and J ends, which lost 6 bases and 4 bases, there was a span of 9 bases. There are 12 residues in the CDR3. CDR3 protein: CASRRGGYGYTF. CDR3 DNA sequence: TGTGCCAGCAGGCGGGGGGGCTATGGCTACACCTTC.

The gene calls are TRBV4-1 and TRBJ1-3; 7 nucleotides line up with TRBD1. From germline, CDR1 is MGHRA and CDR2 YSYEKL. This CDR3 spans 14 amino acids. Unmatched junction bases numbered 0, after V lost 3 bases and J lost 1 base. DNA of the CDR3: TGCGCCAGCAGCCAGACAGGGTCTGGAAACACCATATATTTT. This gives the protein CASSQTGSGNTIYF.

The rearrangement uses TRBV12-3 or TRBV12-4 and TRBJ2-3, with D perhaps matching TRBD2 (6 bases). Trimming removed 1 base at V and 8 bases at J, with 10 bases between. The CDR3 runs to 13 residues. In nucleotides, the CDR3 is TGTGCCAGCAGTTTAGGTCTGGGGGGTACGCAGTATTTT. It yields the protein CASSLGLGGTQYF.

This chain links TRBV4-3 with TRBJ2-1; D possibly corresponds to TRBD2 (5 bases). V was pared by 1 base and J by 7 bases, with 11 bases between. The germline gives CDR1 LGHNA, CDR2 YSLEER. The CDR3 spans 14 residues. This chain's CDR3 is CASSQVRGENEQFF. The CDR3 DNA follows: TGCGCCAGCAGCCAAGTTCGGGGAGAGAATGAGCAGTTCTTC.

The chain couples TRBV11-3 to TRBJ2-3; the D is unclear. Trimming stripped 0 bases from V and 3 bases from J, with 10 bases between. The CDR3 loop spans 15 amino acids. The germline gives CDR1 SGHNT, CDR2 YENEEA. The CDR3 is CASSLEGRPTDTQYF. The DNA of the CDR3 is TGTGCCAGCAGCTTAGAGGGCAGGCCAACAGATACGCAGTATTTT.

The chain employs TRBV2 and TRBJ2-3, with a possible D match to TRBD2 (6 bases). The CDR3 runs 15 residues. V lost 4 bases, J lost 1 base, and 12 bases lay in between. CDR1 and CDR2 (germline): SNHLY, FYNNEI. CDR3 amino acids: CASSVGGIGTDTQYF. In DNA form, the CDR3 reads TGTGCCAGCAGTGTAGGCGGGATAGGCACAGATACGCAGTATTTT.